This TCR beta chain was recovered during a study of shared clonotypes between healthy human individuals. General study results and limits: Owing to a small donor count, the genetic and exposure-history diversity represented was limited.

The data were produced by immunoSEQ multiplex PCR, yet TCRdb's version contains in-frame clones alone and is incomplete. The table has hundreds of thousands of clones, roughly 70% seen once. With regard to this clone: Antigen: not known.

The CDR3 loop spans 16 amino acids. The ends were cut back, 2 bases at V and 5 bases at J, with 16 bases in the middle. The germline V gene has CDR1 SGHNT and CDR2 YYREEE (reference sequence). The receptor was derived from a woman aged 25 to 39 in good health. The chain links TRBV5-4 to TRBJ2-2, with a weak D call TRBD1 (6 bases). Sequenced sample: memory CD4+ T cells sorted from blood. The sample's subset: CD45RA-negative fraction. CDR3 amino acids: CASSLTGLRRTGELFF. CDR3 DNA: TGTGCCAGCAGCTTAACAGGGTTGCGGAGAACCGGGGAGCTGTTTTTT.